This is a list of T cell receptor beta chains from one sample in a study of blood T cell repertoires in COVID-19. The table came from immunoSEQ multiplex PCR; TCRdb's copy has only in-frame clones and leaves some out. This table holds 200,000 to 250,000 clones, about 87% found once. Sequenced input: PBMCs or T cells enriched from blood (not recorded which). Receptors originate from a young man with acute COVID-19. The CDR3 runs from the conserved cysteine through the conserved F or W. D genes are given only for firm matches. Expanded clones are given a class, and other clones once, few, many or no size at all.

v_call	j_call	d_call	clone_size	cdr3_nt	cdr3_aa
TRBV10-1	TRBJ2-3	.	.	TGCGCCAGCAGTGAGTCCCGGAGGGAGTTCACAGATACGCAGTATTTT	CASSESRREFTDTQYF
TRBV10-3	TRBJ1-4	.	.	TGTGCCATCAGTGAGTTTAAAGGGGAAGAGGAAAAACTGTTTTTT	CAISEFKGEEEKLFF
TRBV30	TRBJ1-4	.	.	TGTGCCTGGAGTCGCCAAGGGGAGGATGAAAAACTGTTTTTT	CAWSRQGEDEKLFF
TRBV30	TRBJ2-7	TRBD2	.	TGTGCCTGGAGTGTCGGATTAGCGGGGTACGAGCAGTACTTC	CAWSVGLAGYEQYF
TRBV6-4	TRBJ2-1	.	.	TGTGCCAGCAGTGAGGGCTCCAGCTCCTACAATGAGCAGTTCTTC	CASSEGSSSYNEQFF
TRBV5-4	TRBJ2-7	TRBD1	once	TGTGCCAGCAGCGACAGGGGGAGCGACGAGCAGTACTTC	CASSDRGSDEQYF
TRBV4-3	TRBJ2-7	TRBD1	once	TGCGCCAGCAGCCCCACTGGACAGGGGATTTACGAGCAGTACTTC	CASSPTGQGIYEQYF
TRBV13	TRBJ2-3	.	.	TGTGCCAGCAGCTCCAAAGAAATCCGGGTCCCTGAGGTACTAAGCACAGATACGCAGTATTTT	CASSSKEIRVPEVLSTDTQYF
TRBV10-3	TRBJ1-1	.	few	TGTGCCATCAGTGAGTCGGGGGGCACTGAAGCTTTCTTT	CAISESGGTEAFF
TRBV25-1	TRBJ2-7	.	.	TGTGCCAGCAGCCGGGACACCACCTACGAGCAGTACTTC	CASSRDTTYEQYF
TRBV4-1	TRBJ1-1	TRBD1	few	TGCGCCAGCAGCCAAGGTGTCAGGGGGGCTGAAGCTTTCTTT	CASSQGVRGAEAFF
TRBV14	TRBJ2-7	.	.	TGTGCCAGCAGCCTTACAGGACGTAGCTCCTACGAGCAGTACTTC	CASSLTGRSSYEQYF
TRBV7-2	TRBJ1-4	.	.	TGTGCCAGCAGCTTAGCGGGGGCACGAGGAAAACTGTTTTTT	CASSLAGARGKLFF